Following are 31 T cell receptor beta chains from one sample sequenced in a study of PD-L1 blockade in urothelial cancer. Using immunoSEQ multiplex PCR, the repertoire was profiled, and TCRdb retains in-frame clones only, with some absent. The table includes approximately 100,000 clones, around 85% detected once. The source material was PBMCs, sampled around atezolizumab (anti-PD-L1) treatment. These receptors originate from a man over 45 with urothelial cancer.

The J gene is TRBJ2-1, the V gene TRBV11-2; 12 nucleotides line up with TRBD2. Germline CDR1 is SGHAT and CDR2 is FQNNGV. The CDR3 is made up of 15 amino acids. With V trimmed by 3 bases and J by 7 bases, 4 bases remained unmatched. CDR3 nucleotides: TGTGCCAGCAGCTTCCGACTAGCGGGAGAGAATGAGCAGTTCTTC. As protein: CASSFRLAGENEQFF.

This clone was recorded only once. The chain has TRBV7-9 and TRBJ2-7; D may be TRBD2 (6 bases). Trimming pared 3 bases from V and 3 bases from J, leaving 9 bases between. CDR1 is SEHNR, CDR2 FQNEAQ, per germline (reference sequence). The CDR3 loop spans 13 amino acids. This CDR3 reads CASSLGTFYEQYF. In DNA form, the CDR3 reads TGTGCCAGCAGCTTGGGGACTTTCTACGAGCAGTACTTC.

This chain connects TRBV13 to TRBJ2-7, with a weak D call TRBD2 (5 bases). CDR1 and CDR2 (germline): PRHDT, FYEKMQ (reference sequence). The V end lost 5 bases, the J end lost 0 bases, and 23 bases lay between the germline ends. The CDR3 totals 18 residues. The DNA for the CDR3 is TGTGCCAGCAGCAAATCAATCCGGGCTTTAGGGAGCTCCTACGAGCAGTACTTC. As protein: CASSKSIRALGSSYEQYF.

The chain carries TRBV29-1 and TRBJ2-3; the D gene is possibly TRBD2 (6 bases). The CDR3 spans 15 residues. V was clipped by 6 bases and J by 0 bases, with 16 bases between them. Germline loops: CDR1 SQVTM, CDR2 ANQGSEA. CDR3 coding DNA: TGCAGCGTAAAGATTGGCGGGGCTAGCACAGATACGCAGTATTTT. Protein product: CSVKIGGASTDTQYF.

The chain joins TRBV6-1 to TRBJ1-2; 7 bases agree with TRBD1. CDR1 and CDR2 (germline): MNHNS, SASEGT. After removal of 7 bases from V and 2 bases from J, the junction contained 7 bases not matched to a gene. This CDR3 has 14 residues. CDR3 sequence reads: CASTSTRGNYGYTF. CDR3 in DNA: TGTGCCAGCACCTCCACCAGGGGGAACTATGGCTACACCTTC.

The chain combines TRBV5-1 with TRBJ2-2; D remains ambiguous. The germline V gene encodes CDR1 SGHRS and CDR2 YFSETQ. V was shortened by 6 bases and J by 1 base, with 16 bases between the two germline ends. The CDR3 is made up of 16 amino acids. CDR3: CASTRKLGGNTGELFF. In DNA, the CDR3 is TGCGCCAGCACCCGTAAGCTTGGCGGGAACACCGGGGAGCTGTTTTTT.

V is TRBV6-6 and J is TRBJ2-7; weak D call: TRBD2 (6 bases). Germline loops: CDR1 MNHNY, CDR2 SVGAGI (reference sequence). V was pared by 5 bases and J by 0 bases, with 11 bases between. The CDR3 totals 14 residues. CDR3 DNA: TGTGCCAGCAGTCTAACGGGAGACTCCTACGAGCAGTACTTC. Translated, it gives CASSLTGDSYEQYF.

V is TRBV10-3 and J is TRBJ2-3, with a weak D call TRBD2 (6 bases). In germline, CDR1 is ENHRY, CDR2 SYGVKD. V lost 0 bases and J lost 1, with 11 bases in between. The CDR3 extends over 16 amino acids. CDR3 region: CAISESRAGRTDTQYF. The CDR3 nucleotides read TGTGCCATCAGTGAGTCGAGGGCGGGGCGCACAGATACGCAGTATTTT.

CDR3 sequence: CASTNFGYDGYTF. The CDR3 DNA sequence: TGTGCCAGCACTAACTTCGGGTATGACGGCTACACCTTC. V is TRBV7-9 and J is TRBJ1-2; D ambiguous. V lost 7 bases and J lost 8, with 17 bases in between. Germline-derived CDR1 and CDR2 are SEHNR and FQNEAQ (reference sequence). This CDR3 contains 13 residues.

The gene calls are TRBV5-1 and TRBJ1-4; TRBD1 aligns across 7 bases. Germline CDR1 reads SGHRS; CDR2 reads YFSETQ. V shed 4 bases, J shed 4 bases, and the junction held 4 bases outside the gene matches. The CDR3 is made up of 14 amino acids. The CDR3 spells CASSKGQLNEKLFF. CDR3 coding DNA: TGCGCCAGCAGCAAGGGACAGCTTAATGAAAAACTGTTTTTT. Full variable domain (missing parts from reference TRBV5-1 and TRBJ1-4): KAGVTQTPRYLIKTRGQQVTLSCSPISGHRSVSWYQQTPGQGLQFLFEYFSETQRNKGNFPGRFSGRQFSNSRSEMNVSTLELGDSALYLCASSKGQLNEKLFFGSGTQLSVL.

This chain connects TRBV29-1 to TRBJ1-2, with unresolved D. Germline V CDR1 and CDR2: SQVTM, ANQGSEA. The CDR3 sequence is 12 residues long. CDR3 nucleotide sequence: TGCAGTGCCGGCGGTGGTAACTATGGCTACACCTTC. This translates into CSAGGGNYGYTF.

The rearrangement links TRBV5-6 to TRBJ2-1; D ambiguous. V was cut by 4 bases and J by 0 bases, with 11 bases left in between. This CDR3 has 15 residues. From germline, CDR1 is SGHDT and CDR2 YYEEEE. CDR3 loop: CASSLQTSSYNEQFF. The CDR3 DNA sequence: TGTGCCAGCAGCCTACAGACGAGCTCCTACAATGAGCAGTTCTTC.

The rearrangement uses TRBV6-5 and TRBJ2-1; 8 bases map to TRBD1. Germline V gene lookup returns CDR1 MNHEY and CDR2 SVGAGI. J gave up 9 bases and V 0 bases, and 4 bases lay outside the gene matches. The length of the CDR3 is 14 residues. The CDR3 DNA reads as TGTGCCAGCAGTTACTCCAGGGGGCCAGGTGAGCAGTTCTTC. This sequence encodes CASSYSRGPGEQFF.

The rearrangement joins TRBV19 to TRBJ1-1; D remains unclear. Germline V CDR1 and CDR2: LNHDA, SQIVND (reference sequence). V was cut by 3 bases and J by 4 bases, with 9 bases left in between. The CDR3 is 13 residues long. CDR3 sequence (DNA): TGTGCCAGTAGTATCGAGGGTGGCACTGAAGCTTTCTTT. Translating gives CASSIEGGTEAFF. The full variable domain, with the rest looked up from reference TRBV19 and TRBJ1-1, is DGGITQSPKYLFRKEGQNVTLSCEQNLNHDAMYWYRQDPGQGLRLIYYSQIVNDFQKGDIAEGYSVSREKKESFPLTVTSAQKNPTAFYLCASSIEGGTEAFFGQGTRLTVV.

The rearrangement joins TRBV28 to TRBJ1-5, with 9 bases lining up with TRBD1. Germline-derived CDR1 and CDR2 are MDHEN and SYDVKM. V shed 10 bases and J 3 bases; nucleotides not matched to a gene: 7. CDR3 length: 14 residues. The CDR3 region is CAINRGHDNQPQHF. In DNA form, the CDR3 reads TGTGCCATAAACAGGGGGCACGACAATCAGCCCCAGCATTTT.

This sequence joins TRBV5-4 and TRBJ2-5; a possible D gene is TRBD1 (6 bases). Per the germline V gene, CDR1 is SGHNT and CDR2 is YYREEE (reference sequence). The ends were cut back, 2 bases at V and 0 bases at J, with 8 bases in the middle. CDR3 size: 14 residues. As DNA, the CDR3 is TGTGCCAGCAGCTTCCGGGACAACCAAGAGACCCAGTACTTC. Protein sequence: CASSFRDNQETQYF.

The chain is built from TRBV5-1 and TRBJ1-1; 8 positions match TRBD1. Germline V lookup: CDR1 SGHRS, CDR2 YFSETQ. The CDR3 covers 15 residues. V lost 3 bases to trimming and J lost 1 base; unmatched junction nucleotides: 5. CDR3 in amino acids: CASSWDRFSNTEAFF. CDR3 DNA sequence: TGCGCCAGCAGCTGGGACAGGTTTTCGAACACTGAAGCTTTCTTT.

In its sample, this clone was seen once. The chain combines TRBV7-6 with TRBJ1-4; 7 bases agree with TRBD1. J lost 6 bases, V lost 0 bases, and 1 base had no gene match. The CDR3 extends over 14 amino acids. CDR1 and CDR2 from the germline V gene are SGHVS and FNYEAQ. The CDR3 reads CASSLARGHEKLFF. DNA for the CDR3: TGTGCCAGCAGCTTAGCGAGGGGGCATGAAAAACTGTTTTTT.

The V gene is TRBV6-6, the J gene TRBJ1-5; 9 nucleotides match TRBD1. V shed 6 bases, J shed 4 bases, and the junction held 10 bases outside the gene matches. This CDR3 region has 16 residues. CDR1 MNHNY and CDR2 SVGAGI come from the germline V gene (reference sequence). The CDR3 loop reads CASRLPGQGFNQPQHF. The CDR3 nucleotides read TGTGCCAGCAGATTACCGGGACAGGGCTTTAATCAGCCCCAGCATTTT.

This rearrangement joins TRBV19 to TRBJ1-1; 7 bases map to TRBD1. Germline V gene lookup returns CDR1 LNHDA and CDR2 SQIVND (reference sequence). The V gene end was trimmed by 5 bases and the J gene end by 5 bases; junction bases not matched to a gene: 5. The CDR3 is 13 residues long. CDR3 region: CASSHRGRTEAFF. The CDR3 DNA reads TGTGCCAGTAGTCACAGGGGCCGGACTGAAGCTTTCTTT.

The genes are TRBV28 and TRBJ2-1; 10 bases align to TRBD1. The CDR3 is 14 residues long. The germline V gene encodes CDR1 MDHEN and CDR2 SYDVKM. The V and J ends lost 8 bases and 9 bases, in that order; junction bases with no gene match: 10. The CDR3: CASGLGQGIGEQFF. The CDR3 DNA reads TGTGCCAGCGGGCTGGGACAGGGGATAGGTGAGCAGTTCTTC.

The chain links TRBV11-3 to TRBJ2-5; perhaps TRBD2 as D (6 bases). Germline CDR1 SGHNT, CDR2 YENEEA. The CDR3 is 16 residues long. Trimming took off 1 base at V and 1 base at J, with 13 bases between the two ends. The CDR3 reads CASSLGASSAQETQYF. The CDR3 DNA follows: TGTGCCAGCAGCTTAGGGGCATCTAGCGCCCAAGAGACCCAGTACTTC. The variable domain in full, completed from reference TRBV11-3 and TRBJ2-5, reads EAGVVQSPRYKIIEKKQPVAFWCNPISGHNTLYWYLQNLGQGPELLIRYENEEAVDDSQLPKDRFSAERLKGVDSTLKIQPAELGDSAVYLCASSLGASSAQETQYFGPGTRLLVL.

Here the CDR3 DNA reads TGTGCCAGCAGTTATATTGCAGACTCTGGAAACACCATATATTTT. It codes for CASSYIADSGNTIYF. The chain combines TRBV6-5 with TRBJ1-3; D gene unclear. The CDR3 is made up of 15 amino acids. V lost 3 bases and J lost 0, with 9 bases in between. In germline, CDR1 is MNHEY, CDR2 SVGAGI.

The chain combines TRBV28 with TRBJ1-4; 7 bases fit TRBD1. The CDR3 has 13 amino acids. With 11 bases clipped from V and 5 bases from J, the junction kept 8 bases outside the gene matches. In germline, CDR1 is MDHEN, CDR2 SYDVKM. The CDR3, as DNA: TGTGCCTCGCGTTCAGGGGGGAATGAAAAACTGTTTTTT. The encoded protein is CASRSGGNEKLFF. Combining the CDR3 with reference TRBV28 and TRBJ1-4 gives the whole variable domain DVKVTQSSRYLVKRTGEKVFLECVQDMDHENMFWYRQDPGLGLRLIYFSYDVKMKEKGDIPEGYSVSREKKERFSLILESASTNQTSMYLCASRSGGNEKLFFGSGTQLSVL.

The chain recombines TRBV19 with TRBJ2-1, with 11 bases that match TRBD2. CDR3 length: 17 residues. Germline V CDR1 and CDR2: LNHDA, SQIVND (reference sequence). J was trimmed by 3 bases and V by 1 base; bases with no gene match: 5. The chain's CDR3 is CASSIVRLAGYYNEQFF. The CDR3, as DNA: TGTGCCAGTAGTATAGTCCGACTAGCGGGATACTACAATGAGCAGTTCTTC.

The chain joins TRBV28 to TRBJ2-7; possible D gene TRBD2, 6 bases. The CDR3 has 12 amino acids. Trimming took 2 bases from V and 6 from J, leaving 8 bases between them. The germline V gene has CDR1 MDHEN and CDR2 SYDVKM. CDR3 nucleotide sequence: TGTGCCAGCAGTTTAAGGGGAGGCGAGCAGTACTTC. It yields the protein CASSLRGGEQYF.

The CDR3 region has the DNA TGCGCCAGCAGCTGGAGCGGGAGGGCCACCGATACGCAGTATTTT. Translated: CASSWSGRATDTQYF. The J gene is TRBJ2-3, the V gene TRBV5-1; 10 nucleotides match TRBD2. Trimming cost V 3 bases and J 6 bases; bases outside gene matches: 7. The CDR3 length is 15 residues. Germline lookup yields CDR1 SGHRS and CDR2 YFSETQ. The variable domain in full, completed from reference TRBV5-1 and TRBJ2-3, reads KAGVTQTPRYLIKTRGQQVTLSCSPISGHRSVSWYQQTPGQGLQFLFEYFSETQRNKGNFPGRFSGRQFSNSRSEMNVSTLELGDSALYLCASSWSGRATDTQYFGPGTRLTVL.

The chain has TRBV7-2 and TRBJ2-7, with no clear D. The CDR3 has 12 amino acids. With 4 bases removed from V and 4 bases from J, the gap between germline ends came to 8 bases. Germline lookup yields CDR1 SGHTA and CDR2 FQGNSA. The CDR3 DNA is TGTGCCAGCAGCTCACAGTTTTACGAGCAGTACTTC. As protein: CASSSQFYEQYF.

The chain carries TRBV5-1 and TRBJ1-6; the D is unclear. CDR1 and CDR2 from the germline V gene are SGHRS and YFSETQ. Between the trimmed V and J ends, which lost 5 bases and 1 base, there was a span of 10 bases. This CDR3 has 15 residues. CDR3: CASRARLSYNSPLHF. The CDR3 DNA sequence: TGCGCCAGCAGGGCTAGGCTATCCTATAATTCACCCCTCCACTTT.

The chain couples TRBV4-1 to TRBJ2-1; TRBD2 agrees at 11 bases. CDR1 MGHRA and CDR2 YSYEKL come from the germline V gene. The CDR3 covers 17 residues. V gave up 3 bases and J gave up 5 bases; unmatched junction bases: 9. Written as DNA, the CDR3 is TGCGCCAGCAGCCAGTCACTAGCGGGGGTGGGAAACAATGAGCAGTTCTTC. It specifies CASSQSLAGVGNNEQFF.

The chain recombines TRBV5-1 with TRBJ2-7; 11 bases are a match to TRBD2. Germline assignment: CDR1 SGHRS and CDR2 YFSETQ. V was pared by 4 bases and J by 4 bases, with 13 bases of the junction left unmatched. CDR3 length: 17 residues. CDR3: CASSLAGLAEKWYEQYF. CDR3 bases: TGCGCCAGCAGCCTTGCGGGACTAGCGGAGAAGTGGTACGAGCAGTACTTC.